What follows describes a single TCR beta chain. What it binds is unknown. One junction end disagrees with the germline gene, perhaps due to a read error. Germline assignment: CDR1 SSHAT and CDR2 FNYEAQ (reference sequence). The CDR3 sequence is 14 residues long. TCRdb re-called the reads with MiXCR, one entry per CDR3 protein. The table lists around 900,000 distinct CDR3 sequences, around a third of them singletons. This record belongs to a study of T cell repertoires in cytomegalovirus infection. Whole-study findings and limits: Of the TCR beta families, the public ones yielded a cumulative frequency that identified carriers of CMV plus the relevant HLA.

The material was cultured CD8+ T cells from PBMCs, obtained from culture after CMV antigen stimulation. This chain links TRBV7-7 with TRBJ2-1, with D possibly being TRBD2 (6 bases). The receptor comes from a human donor in good health (CMV status not recorded). Some clones in this sample may be carry-over from other donors' samples. The CDR3 DNA reads as TGTGCTAGCAGCCTCTTGACGGGGGAAGATGAGCAGTTCTTC. Protein sequence: CASSLLTGEDEQFF.